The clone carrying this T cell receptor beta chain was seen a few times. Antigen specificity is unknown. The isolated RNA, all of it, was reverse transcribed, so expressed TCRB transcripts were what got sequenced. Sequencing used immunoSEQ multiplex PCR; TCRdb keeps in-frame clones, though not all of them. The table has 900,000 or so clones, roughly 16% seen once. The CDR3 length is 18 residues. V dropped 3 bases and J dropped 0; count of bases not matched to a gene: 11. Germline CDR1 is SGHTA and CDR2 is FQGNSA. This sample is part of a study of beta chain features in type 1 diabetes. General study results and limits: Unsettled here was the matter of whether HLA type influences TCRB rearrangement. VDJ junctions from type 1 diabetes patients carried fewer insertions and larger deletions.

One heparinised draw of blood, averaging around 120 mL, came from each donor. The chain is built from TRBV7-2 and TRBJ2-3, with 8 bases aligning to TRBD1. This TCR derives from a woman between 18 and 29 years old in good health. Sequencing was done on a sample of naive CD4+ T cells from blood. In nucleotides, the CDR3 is TGTGCCAGCAGCTTCAGACCGAAGCACAGGGGGAGCACAGATACGCAGTATTTT. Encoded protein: CASSFRPKHRGSTDTQYF.